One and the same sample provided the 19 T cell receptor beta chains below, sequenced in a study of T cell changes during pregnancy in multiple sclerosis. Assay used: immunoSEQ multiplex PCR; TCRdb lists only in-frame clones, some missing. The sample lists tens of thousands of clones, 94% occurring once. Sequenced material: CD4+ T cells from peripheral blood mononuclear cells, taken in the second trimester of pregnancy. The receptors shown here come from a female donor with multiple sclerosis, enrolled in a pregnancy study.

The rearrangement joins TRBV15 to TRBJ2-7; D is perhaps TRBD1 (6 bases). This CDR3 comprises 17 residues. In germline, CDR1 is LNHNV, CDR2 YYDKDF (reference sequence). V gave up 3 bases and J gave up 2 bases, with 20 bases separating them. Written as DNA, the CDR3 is TGTGCCACCAGCAGTAGGAAGGGGGAGACAGTTACCTACGAGCAGTACTTC. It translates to CATSSRKGETVTYEQYF.

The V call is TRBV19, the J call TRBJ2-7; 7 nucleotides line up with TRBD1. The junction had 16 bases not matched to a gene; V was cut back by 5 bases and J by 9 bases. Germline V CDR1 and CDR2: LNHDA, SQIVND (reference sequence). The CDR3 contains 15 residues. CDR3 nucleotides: TGTGCCAGTAGTCTCCACAGGGGCGCGAGTAGCGTGCAGTACTTC. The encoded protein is CASSLHRGASSVQYF. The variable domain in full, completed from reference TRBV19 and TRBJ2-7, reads DGGITQSPKYLFRKEGQNVTLSCEQNLNHDAMYWYRQDPGQGLRLIYYSQIVNDFQKGDIAEGYSVSREKKESFPLTVTSAQKNPTAFYLCASSLHRGASSVQYFGPGTRLTVT.

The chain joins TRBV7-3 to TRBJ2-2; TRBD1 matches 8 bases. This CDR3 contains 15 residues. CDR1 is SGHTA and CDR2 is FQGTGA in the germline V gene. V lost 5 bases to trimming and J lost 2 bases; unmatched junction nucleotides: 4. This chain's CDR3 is CASSRGTGNTGELFF. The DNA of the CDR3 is TGTGCCAGCAGCCGCGGGACAGGCAACACCGGGGAGCTGTTTTTT. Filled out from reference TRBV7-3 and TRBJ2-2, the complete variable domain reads GAGVSQTPSNKVTEKGKYVELRCDPISGHTALYWYRQSLGQGPEFLIYFQGTGAADDSGLPNDRFFAVRPEGSVSTLKIQRTERGDSAVYLCASSRGTGNTGELFFGEGSRLTVL.

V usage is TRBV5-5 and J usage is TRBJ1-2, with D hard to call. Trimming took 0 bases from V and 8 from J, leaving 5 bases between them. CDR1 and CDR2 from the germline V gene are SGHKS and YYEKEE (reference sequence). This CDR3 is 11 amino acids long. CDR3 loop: CASSLDRGYTF. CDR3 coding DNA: TGTGCCAGCAGCTTGGACCGGGGCTACACCTTC. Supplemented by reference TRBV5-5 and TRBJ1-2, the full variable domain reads DAGVTQSPTHLIKTRGQQVTLRCSPISGHKSVSWYQQVLGQGPQFIFQYYEKEERGRGNFPDRFSARQFPNYSSELNVNALLLGDSALYLCASSLDRGYTFGSGTRLTVV.

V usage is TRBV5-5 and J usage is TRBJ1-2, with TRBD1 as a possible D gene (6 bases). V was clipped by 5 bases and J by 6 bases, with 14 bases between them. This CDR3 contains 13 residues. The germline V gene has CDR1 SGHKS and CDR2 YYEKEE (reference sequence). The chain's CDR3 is CASRPQGRDGYTF. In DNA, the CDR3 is TGTGCCAGCAGACCTCAGGGGCGGGATGGCTACACCTTC. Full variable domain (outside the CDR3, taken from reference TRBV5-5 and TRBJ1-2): DAGVTQSPTHLIKTRGQQVTLRCSPISGHKSVSWYQQVLGQGPQFIFQYYEKEERGRGNFPDRFSARQFPNYSSELNVNALLLGDSALYLCASRPQGRDGYTFGSGTRLTVV.

In nucleotides, the CDR3 is TGTGCCAGCAGTGCGGTAAAGGTTGGAGGCACTGAAGCTTTCTTT. It encodes CASSAVKVGGTEAFF. The gene calls are TRBV2 and TRBJ1-1; D is ambiguous. Germline CDR1 reads SNHLY; CDR2 reads FYNNEI. The CDR3 has 15 amino acids. The V gene lost 4 bases and the J gene lost 4 bases, with 16 bases spanning the gap.

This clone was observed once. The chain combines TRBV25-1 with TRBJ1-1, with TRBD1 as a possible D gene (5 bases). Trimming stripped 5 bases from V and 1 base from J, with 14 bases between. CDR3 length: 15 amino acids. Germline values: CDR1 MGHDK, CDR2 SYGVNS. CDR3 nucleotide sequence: TGTGCCAGCAGTATGCCAGGGAACAAGAACACTGAAGCTTTCTTT. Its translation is CASSMPGNKNTEAFF.

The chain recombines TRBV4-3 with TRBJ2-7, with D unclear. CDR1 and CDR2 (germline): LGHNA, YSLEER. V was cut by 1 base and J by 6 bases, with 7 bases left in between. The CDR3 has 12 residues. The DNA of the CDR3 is TGCGCCAGCAGCCAAGTCCCGGGCGAGCAGTACTTC. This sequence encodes CASSQVPGEQYF.

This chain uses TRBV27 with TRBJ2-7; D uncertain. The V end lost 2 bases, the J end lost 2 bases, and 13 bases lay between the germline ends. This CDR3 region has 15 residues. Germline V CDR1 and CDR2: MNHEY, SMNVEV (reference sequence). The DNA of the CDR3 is TGTGCCAGCAGTTTAAGTCCCCAGCGCACCTACGAGCAGTACTTC. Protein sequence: CASSLSPQRTYEQYF.

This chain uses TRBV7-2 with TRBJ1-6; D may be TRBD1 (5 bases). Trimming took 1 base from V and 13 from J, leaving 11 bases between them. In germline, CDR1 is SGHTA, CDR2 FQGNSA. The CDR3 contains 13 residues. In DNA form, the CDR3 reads TGTGCCAGCAGCTTAGATACCGGGACTCCCCTCCACTTT. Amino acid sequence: CASSLDTGTPLHF.

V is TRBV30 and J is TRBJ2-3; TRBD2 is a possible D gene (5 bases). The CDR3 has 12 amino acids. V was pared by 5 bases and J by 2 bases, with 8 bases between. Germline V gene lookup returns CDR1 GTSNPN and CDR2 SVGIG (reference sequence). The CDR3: CAWGELTDTQYF. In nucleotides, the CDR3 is TGTGCCTGGGGGGAGCTCACAGATACGCAGTATTTT.

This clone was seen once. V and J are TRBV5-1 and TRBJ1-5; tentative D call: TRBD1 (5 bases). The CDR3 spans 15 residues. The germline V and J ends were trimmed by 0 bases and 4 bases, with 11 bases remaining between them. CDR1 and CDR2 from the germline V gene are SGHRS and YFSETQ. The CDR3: CASSLGGSFNQPQHF. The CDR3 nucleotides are TGCGCCAGCAGCTTGGGGGGCAGTTTTAATCAGCCCCAGCATTTT.

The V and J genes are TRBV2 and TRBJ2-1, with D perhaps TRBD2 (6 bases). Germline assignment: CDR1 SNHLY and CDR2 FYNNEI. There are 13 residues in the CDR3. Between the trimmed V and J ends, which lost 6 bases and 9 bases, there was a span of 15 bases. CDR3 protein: CASSGVRGAEQFF. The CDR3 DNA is TGTGCCAGCAGCGGGGTTCGCGGGGCTGAGCAGTTCTTC.

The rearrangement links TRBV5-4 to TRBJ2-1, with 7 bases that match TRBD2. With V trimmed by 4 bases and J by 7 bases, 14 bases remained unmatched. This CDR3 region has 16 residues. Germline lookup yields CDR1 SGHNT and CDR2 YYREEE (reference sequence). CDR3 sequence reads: CASSPGVAPAGNEQFF. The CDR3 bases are TGTGCCAGCAGCCCTGGGGTTGCGCCAGCGGGGAATGAGCAGTTCTTC.

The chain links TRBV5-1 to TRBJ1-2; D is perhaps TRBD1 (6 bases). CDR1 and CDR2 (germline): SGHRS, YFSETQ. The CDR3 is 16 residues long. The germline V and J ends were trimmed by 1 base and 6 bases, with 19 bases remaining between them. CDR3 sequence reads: CASSLSPPRGRDGYTF. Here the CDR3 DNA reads TGCGCCAGCAGCTTGTCCCCCCCCAGGGGAAGGGATGGCTACACCTTC.

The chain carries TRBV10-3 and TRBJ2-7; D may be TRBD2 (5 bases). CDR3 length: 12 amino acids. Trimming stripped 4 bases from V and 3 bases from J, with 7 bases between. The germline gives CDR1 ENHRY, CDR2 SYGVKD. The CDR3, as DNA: TGTGCCATCAGTGTCGGGGACTACGAGCAGTACTTC. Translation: CAISVGDYEQYF.

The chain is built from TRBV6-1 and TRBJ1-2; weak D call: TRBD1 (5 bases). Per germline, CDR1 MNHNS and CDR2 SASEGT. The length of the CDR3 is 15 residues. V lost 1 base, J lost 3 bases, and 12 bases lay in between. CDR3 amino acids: CASSEGGGEYYGYTF. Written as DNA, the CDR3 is TGTGCCAGCAGTGAAGGAGGAGGGGAGTACTATGGCTACACCTTC.

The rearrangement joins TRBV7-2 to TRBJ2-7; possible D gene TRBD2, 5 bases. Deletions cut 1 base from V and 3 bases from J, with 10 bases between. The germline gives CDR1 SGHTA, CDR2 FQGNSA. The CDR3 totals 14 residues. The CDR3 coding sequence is TGTGCCAGCAGCTTAGTTCCGGGGAGCTACGAGCAGTACTTC. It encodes CASSLVPGSYEQYF.

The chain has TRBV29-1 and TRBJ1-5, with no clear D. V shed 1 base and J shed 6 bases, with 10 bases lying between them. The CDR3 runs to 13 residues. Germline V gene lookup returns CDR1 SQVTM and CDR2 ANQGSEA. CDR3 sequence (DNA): TGCAGCGTTGAAGGGGGAGTTGGTCAGCCCCAGCATTTT. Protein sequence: CSVEGGVGQPQHF.